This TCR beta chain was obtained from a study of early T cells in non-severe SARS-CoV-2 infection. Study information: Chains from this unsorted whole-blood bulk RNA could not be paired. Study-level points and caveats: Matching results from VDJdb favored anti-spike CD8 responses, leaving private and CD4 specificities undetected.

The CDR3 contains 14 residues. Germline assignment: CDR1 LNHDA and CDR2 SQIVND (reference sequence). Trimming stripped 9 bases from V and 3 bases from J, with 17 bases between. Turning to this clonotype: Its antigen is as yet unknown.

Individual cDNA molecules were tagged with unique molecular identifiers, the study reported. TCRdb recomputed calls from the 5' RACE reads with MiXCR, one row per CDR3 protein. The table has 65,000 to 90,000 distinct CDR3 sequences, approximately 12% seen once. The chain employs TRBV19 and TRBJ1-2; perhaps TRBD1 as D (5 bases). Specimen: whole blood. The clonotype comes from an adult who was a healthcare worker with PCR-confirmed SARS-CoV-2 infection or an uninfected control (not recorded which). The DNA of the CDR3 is TGTGCCAGCAGACGGCAGGGCCCCTACTATGGCTACACCTTC. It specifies CASRRQGPYYGYTF. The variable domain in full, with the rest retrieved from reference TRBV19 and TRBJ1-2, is DGGITQSPKYLFRKEGQNVTLSCEQNLNHDAMYWYRQDPGQGLRLIYYSQIVNDFQKGDIAEGYSVSREKKESFPLTVTSAQKNPTAFYLCASRRQGPYYGYTFGSGTRLTVV.